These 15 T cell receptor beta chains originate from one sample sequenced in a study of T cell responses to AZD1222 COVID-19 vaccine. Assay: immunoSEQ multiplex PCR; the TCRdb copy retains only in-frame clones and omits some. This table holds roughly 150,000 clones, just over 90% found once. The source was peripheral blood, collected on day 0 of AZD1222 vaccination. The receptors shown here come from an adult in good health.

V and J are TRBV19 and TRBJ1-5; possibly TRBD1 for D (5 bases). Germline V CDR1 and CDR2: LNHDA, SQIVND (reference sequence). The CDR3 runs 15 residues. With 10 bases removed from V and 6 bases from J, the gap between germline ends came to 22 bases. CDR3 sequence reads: CATQRRGGEGQPQHF. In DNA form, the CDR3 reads TGTGCCACCCAGCGTCGGGGGGGAGAGGGTCAGCCCCAGCATTTT.

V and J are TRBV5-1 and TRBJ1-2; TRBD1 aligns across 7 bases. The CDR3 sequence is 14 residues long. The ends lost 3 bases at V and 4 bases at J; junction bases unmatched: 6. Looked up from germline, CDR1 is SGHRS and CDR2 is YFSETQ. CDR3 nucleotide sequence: TGCGCCAGCAGCTCCTACCGGGACAGCTATGGCTACACCTTC. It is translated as CASSSYRDSYGYTF.

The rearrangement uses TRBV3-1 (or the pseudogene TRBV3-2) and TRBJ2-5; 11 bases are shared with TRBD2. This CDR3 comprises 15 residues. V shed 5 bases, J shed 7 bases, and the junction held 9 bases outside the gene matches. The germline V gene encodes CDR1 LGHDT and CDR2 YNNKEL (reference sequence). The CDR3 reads CASSYPTSGVVTQYF. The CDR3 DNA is TGTGCCAGCAGCTATCCGACTAGCGGGGTGGTGACCCAGTACTTC.

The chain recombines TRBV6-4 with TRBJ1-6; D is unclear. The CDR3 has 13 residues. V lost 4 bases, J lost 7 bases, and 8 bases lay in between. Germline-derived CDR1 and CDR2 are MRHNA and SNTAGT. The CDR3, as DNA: TGTGCCAGCAGTGGGACCCCAAATTCACCCCTCCACTTT. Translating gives CASSGTPNSPLHF.

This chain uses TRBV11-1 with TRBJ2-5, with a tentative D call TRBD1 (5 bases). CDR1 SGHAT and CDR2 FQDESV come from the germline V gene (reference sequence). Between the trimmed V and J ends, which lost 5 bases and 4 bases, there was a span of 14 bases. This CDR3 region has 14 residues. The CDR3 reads CASSPDRIRETQYF. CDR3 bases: TGTGCCAGCAGCCCTGACAGAATTCGAGAGACCCAGTACTTC.

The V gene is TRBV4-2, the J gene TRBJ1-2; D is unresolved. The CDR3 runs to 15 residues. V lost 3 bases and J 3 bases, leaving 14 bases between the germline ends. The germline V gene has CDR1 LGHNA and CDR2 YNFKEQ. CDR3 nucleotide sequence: TGTGCCAGCAGCCAGGGATCGGGTTTGGACTATGGCTACACCTTC. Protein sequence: CASSQGSGLDYGYTF.

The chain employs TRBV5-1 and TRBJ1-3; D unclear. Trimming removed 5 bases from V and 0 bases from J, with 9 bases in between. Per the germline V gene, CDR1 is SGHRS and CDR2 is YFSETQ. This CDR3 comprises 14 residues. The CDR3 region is CASRDGDSGNTIYF. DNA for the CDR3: TGCGCCAGCAGAGACGGAGACTCTGGAAACACCATATATTTT.

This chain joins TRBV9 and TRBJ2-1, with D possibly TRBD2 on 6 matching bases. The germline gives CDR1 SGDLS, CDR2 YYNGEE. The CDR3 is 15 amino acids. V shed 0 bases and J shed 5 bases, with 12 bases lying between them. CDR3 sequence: CASSVGSSVNNEQFF. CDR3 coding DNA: TGTGCCAGCAGCGTAGGGTCTAGCGTTAACAATGAGCAGTTCTTC.

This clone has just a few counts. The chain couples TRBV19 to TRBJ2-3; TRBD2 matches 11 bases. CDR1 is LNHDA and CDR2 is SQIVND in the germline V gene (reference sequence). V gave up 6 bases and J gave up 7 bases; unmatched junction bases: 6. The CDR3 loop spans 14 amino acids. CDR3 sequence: CASSVAGGTYTQYF. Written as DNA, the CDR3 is TGTGCCAGTAGCGTAGCGGGGGGGACCTATACGCAGTATTTT.

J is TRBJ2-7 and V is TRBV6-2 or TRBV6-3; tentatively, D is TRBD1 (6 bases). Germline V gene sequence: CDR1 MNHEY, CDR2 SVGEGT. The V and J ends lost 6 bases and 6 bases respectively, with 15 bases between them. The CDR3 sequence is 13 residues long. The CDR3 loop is CASRYRVLSEQYF. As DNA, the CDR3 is TGTGCCAGCAGATACAGGGTGTTAAGCGAGCAGTACTTC.

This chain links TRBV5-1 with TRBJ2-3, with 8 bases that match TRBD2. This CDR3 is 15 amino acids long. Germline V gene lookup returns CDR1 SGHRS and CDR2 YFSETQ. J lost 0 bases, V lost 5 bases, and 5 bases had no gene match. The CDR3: CASRLAGISTDTQYF. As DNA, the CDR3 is TGCGCCAGCAGGTTAGCGGGGATAAGCACAGATACGCAGTATTTT. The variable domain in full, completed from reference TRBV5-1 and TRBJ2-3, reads KAGVTQTPRYLIKTRGQQVTLSCSPISGHRSVSWYQQTPGQGLQFLFEYFSETQRNKGNFPGRFSGRQFSNSRSEMNVSTLELGDSALYLCASRLAGISTDTQYFGPGTRLTVL.

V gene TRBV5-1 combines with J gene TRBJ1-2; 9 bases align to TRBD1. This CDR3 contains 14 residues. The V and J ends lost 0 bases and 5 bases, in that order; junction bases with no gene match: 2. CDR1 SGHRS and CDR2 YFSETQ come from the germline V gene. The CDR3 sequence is CASSLAGTGYGYTF. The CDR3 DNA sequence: TGCGCCAGCAGCTTGGCGGGGACAGGGTATGGCTACACCTTC.

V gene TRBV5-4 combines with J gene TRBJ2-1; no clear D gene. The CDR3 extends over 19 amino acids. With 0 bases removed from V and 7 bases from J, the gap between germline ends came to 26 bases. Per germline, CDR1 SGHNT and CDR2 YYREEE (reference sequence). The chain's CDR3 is CASSLAFRNRPSTENEQFF. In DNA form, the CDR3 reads TGTGCCAGCAGCTTGGCCTTTCGGAACCGGCCAAGTACGGAGAATGAGCAGTTCTTC.

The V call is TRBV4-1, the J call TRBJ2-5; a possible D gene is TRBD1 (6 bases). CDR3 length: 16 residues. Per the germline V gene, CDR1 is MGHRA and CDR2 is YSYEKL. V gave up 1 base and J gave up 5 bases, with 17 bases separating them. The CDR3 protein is CASSQARQNRGETQYF. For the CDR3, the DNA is TGCGCCAGCAGCCAAGCACGACAGAATAGGGGGGAGACCCAGTACTTC.

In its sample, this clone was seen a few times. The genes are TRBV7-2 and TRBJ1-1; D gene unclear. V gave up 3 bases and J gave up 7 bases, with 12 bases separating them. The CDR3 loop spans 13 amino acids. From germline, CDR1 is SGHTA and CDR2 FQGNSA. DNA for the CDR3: TGTGCCAGCAGCTTCCGAGTAGGGCTTGAAGCTTTCTTT. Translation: CASSFRVGLEAFF.